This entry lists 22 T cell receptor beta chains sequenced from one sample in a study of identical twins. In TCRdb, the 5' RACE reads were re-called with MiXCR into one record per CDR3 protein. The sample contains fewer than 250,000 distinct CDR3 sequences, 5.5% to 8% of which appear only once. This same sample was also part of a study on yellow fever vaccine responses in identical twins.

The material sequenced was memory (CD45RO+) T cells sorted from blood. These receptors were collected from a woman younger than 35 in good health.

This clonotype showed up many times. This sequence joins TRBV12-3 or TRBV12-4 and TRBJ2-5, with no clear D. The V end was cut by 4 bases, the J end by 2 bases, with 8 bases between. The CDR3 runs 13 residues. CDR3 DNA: TGTGCCAGCAGTTCAAACTTGCAAGAGACCCAGTACTTC. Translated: CASSSNLQETQYF.

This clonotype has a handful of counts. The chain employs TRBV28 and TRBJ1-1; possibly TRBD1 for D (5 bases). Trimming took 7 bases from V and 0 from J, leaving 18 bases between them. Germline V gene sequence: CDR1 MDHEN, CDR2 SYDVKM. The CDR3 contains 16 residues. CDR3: CASITAAGRVNTEAFF. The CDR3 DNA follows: TGTGCCAGCATTACAGCAGCTGGCAGGGTGAACACTGAAGCTTTCTTT.

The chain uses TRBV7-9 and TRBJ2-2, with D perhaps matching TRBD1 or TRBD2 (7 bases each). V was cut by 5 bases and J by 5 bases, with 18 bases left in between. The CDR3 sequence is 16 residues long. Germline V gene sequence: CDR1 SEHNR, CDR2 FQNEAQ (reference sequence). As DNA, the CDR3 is TGTGCCAGCAGCCCTCGGGGAGGGGGCTATACCGGGGAGCTGTTTTTT. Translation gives CASSPRGGGYTGELFF.

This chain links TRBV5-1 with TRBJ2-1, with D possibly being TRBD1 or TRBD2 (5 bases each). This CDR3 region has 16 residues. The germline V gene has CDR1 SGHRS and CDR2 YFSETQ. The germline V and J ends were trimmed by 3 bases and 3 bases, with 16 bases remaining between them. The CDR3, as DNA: TGCGCCAGCAGCTACGTTCTGGGGGATGGCTACAATGAGCAGTTCTTC. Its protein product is CASSYVLGDGYNEQFF.

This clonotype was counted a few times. The CDR3: CATSSGRTYNEQFF. The CDR3 region has the DNA TGTGCCACCAGTAGCGGGAGGACCTACAATGAGCAGTTCTTC. The rearrangement joins TRBV24-1 to TRBJ2-1; 9 bases are shared with TRBD2. CDR3 size: 14 residues. The germline CDR1 and CDR2 sequences are KGHDR and SFDVKD. Trimming cost V 6 bases and J 2 bases; bases outside gene matches: 1.

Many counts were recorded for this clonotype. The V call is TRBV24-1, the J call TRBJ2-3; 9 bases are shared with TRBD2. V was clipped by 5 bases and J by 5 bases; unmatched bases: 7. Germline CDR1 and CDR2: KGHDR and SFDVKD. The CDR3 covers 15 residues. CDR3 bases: TGTGCCACCAGTGTAGTGACTAGCGGTGGAGATACGCAGTATTTT. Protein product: CATSVVTSGGDTQYF.

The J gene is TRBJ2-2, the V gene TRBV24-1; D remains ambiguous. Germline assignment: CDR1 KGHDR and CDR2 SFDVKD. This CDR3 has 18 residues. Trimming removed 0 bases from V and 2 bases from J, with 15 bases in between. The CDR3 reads CATSDLPRPGDNTGELFF. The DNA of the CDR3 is TGTGCCACCAGTGATTTGCCCCGGCCTGGGGATAACACCGGGGAGCTGTTTTTT.

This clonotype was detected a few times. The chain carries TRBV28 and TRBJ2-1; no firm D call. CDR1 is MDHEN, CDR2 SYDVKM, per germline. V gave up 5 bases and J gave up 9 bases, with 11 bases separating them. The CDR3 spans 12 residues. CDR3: CASSLQIGEQFF. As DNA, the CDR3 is TGTGCCAGCAGTCTGCAAATCGGTGAGCAGTTCTTC.

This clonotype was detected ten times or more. The CDR3 bases are TGTGCCAGCAAATGGTGGGGGGACAGGGGTAGCTCCTATAATTCACCCCTCCACTTT. Protein product: CASKWWGDRGSSYNSPLHF. The chain joins TRBV3-1 to TRBJ1-6; 10 bases match TRBD1. Germline V lookup: CDR1 LGHDT, CDR2 YNNKEL (reference sequence). Trimming removed 7 bases from V and 0 bases from J; junction bases left unmatched: 12. The CDR3 extends over 19 amino acids.

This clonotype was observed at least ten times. The CDR3: CASSSTENTEAFF. CDR3 bases: TGTGCCAGCAGCTCCACAGAGAACACTGAAGCTTTCTTT. The rearrangement uses TRBV7-9 and TRBJ1-1; no firm D call. This CDR3 comprises 13 residues. Trimming stripped 4 bases from V and 1 base from J, with 7 bases between. Germline V gene sequence: CDR1 SEHNR, CDR2 FQNEAQ (reference sequence).

CDR3 nucleotides: TGCGCCAGCAGCCCCCTGGGACAGACGACGGAGACCCAGTACTTC. Translation gives CASSPLGQTTETQYF. The chain joins TRBV5-1 to TRBJ2-5; 7 nucleotides align to TRBD1. Germline CDR1 is SGHRS and CDR2 is YFSETQ. With V trimmed by 4 bases and J by 5 bases, 11 bases remained unmatched. This CDR3 has 15 amino acids. Looking up the rest from reference TRBV5-1 and TRBJ2-5 gives the full variable domain: KAGVTQTPRYLIKTRGQQVTLSCSPISGHRSVSWYQQTPGQGLQFLFEYFSETQRNKGNFPGRFSGRQFSNSRSEMNVSTLELGDSALYLCASSPLGQTTETQYFGPGTRLLVL.

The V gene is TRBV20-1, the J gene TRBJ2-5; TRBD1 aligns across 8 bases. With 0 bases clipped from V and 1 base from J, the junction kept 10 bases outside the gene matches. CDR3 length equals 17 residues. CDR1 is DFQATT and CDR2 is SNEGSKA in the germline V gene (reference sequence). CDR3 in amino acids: CSARDLVRTGLQETQYF. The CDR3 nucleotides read TGCAGTGCTAGAGATTTGGTGCGGACAGGGCTCCAAGAGACCCAGTACTTC.

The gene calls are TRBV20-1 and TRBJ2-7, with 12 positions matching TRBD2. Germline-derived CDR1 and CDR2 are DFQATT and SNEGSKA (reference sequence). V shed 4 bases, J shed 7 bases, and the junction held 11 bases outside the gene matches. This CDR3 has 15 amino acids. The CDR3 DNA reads TGCAGTGCTACAAACCGACTAGCGGGAGACATGGAGCAGTACTTC. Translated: CSATNRLAGDMEQYF.

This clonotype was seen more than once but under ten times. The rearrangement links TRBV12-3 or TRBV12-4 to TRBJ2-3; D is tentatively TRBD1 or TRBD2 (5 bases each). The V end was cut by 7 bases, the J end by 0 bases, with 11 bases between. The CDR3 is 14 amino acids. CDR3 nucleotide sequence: TGTGCCAGCACCGGGACGCCGAGCACAGATACGCAGTATTTT. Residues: CASTGTPSTDTQYF.

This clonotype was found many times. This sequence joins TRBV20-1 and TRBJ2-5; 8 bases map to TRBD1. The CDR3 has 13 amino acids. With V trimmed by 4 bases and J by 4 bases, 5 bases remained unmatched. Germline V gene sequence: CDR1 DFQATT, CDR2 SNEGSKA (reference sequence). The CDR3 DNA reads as TGCAGTGCTACCGACAGGGGAGGAGAGACCCAGTACTTC. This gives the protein CSATDRGGETQYF.

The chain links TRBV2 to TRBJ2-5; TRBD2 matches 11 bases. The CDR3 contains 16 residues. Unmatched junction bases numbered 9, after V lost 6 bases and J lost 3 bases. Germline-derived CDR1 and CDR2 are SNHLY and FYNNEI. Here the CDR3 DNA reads TGTGCCAGCAGCGCATGGACGACTAGCGGGGAAGAGACCCAGTACTTC. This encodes CASSAWTTSGEETQYF. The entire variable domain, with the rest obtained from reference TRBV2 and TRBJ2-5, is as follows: EPEVTQTPSHQVTQMGQEVILRCVPISNHLYFYWYRQILGQKVEFLVSFYNNEISEKSEIFDDQFSVERPDGSNFTLKIRSTKLEDSAMYFCASSAWTTSGEETQYFGPGTRLLVL.

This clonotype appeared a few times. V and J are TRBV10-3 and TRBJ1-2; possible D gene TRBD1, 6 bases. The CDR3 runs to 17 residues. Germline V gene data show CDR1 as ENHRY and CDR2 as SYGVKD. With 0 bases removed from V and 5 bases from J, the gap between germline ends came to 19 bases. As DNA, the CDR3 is TGTGCCATCAGTGAGTCGCTCTCGCCGGGACACAAATATGGCTACACCTTC. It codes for CAISESLSPGHKYGYTF.

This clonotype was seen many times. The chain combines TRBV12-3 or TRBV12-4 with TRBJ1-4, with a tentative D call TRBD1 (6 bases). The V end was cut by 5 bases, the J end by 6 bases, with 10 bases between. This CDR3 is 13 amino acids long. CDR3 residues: CASSKDRDEKLFF. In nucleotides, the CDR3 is TGTGCCAGCAGTAAGGACAGAGATGAAAAACTGTTTTTT.

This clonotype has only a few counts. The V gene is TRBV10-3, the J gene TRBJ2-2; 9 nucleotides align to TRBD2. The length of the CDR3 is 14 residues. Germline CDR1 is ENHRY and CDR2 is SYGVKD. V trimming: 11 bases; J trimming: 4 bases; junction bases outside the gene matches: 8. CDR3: CAAAHSGSTGELFF. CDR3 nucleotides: TGTGCCGCAGCCCATAGCGGGAGCACCGGGGAGCTGTTTTTT.

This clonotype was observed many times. CDR3 in DNA: TGCGCCAGCAGCTTGAAGGTCGGGCAAGAGACCCAGTACTTC. It translates to CASSLKVGQETQYF. V gene TRBV5-1 combines with J gene TRBJ2-5; D unresolved. CDR3 length: 14 residues. V shed 1 base and J shed 2 bases, with 9 bases lying between them. Germline V CDR1 and CDR2: SGHRS, YFSETQ.

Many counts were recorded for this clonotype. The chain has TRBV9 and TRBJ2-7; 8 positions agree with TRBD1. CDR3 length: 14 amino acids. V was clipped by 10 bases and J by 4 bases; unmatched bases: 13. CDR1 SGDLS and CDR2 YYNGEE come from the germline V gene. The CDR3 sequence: CALVATGVGYEQYV. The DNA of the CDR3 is TGTGCCCTAGTTGCGACAGGGGTCGGGTACGAGCAGTACGTC.

The CDR3 DNA reads TGTGCCAGCAGTTGGCTCCGGGGGGGGACCTACAATGAGCAGTTCTTC. This encodes CASSWLRGGTYNEQFF. The gene calls are TRBV3-1 and TRBJ2-1; 8 nucleotides align to TRBD2. Germline CDR1 LGHDT, CDR2 YNNKEL (reference sequence). After removal of 6 bases from V and 2 bases from J, the junction contained 9 bases not matched to a gene. This CDR3 has 16 residues.